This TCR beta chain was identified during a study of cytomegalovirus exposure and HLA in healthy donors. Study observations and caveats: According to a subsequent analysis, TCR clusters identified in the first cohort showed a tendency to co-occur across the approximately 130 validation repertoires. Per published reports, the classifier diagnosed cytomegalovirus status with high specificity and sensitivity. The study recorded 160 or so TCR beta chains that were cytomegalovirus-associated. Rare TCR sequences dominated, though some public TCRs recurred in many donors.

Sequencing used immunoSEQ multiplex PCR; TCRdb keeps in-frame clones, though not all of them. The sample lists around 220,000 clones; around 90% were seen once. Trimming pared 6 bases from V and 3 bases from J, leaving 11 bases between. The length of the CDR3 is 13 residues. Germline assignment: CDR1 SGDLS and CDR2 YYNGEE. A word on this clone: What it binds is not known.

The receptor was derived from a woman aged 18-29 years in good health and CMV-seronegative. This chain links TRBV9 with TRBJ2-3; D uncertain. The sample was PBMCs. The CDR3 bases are TGTGCCAGCATTCCCGCACAGACAGATACGCAGTATTTT. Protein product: CASIPAQTDTQYF. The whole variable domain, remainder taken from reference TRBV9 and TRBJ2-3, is DSGVTQTPKHLITATGQRVTLRCSPRSGDLSVYWYQQSLDQGLQFLIQYYNGEERAKGNILERFSAQQFPDLHSELNLSSLELGDSALYFCASIPAQTDTQYFGPGTRLTVL.